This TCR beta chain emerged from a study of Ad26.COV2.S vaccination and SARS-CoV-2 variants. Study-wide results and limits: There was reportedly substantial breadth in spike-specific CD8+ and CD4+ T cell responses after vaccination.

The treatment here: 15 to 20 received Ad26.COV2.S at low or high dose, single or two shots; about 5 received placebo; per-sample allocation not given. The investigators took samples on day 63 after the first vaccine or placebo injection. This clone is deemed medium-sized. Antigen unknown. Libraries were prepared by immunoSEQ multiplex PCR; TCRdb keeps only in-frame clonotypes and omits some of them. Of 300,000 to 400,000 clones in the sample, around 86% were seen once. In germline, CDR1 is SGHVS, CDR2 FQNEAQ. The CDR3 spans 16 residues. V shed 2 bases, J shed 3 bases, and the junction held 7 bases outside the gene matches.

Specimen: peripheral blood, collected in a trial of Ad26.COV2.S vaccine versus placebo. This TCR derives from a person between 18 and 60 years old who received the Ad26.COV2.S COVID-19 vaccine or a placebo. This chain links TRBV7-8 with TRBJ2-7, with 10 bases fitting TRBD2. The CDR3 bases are TGTGCCAGCAGCTTATGGTCCCTAGCGGGGGACTACGAGCAGTACTTC. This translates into CASSLWSLAGDYEQYF.